This is a list of T cell receptor beta chains from one sample in a study of OX40 agonist ivuxolimab in advanced cancers. The assay was immunoSEQ multiplex PCR, and TCRdb's table has in-frame clones only and misses some. The table shows 80,000 or so clones, with roughly 86% occurring only once. Sequenced here: CD4+ or CD8+ T cells sorted from blood, sampled in a trial of the OX40 agonist ivuxolimab. The receptors here all came from an adult with an advanced solid tumor such as melanoma, head and neck, liver or kidney cancer. Both conserved end residues are part of each CDR3. A D gene is named only where the DNA matches it firmly. Clone size, where shown, is once, few, many, or a class for clones that have expanded.

clone_size,v_call,d_call,j_call,cdr3_length,cdr3_nt,cdr3_aa
few,TRBV9,NA,TRBJ2-4,14,TGTGCCAGCAGCGTAGCCGGATCCAAAAACATTCAGTACTTC,CASSVAGSKNIQYF
many,TRBV30,NA,TRBJ1-6,14,TGTGCCTGGAGTGGCGGGCAAGATAATTCACCCCTCCACTTT,CAWSGGQDNSPLHF
NA,TRBV28,NA,TRBJ2-1,14,TGTGCCAGCAGTTTATTTGGCGGTGGGGATGAGCAGTTCTTC,CASSLFGGGDEQFF
once,TRBV19,NA,TRBJ1-2,13,TGTGCCAGTAGTATAAGCGGGGGAACGGGCTACACCTTC,CASSISGGTGYTF
NA,TRBV5-1,NA,TRBJ2-6,20,TGCGCCAGCAGGTCTTCCGGGAACAGGGATTTTAATTCTGGGGCCAACGTCCTGACTTTC,CASRSSGNRDFNSGANVLTF
few,TRBV6-1,TRBD1,TRBJ1-4,13,TGTGCCAGCAGTGACTCGGACAGGGAAAAACTGTTTTTT,CASSDSDREKLFF
NA,TRBV29-1,TRBD2,TRBJ2-7,12,TGCAGCGGCCGAACAACTAGCGCCGAGCAGTACTTC,CSGRTTSAEQYF
few,TRBV6-5,NA,TRBJ1-2,12,TGTGCCAGCAGGAGACCCCCCGCTGGCTACACCTTC,CASRRPPAGYTF
NA,TRBV4-1,TRBD1,TRBJ1-2,15,TGCGCCAGCAGCTCTCCGGGACAGGGAAGCTATGGCTACACCTTC,CASSSPGQGSYGYTF
NA,TRBV2,NA,TRBJ2-5,13,TGTGCCAGCAGTACTTTAGCAGTTCCGACCCAGTACTTC,CASSTLAVPTQYF
NA,TRBV5-8,NA,TRBJ1-1,14,TGTGCCAGCAGCTTGGTTGTGAGGAACACTGAAGCTTTCTTT,CASSLVVRNTEAFF
NA,TRBV4-1,NA,TRBJ2-1,13,TGCGCCAGCAGCCGATCTCTCGGGGGTGAGCAGTTCTTC,CASSRSLGGEQFF
many,TRBV10-1,NA,TRBJ1-1,13,TGCGCCAGCAGAACCCGGGAGAACACTGAAGCTTTCTTT,CASRTRENTEAFF
NA,TRBV30,NA,TRBJ2-2,13,TGTGCCTGGAGTAAGAGGGAGGCCGGGGAGCTGTTTTTT,CAWSKREAGELFF
NA,TRBV5-1,NA,TRBJ2-3,14,TGCGCCAGCAGACCCGACACGAGCACAGATACGCAGTATTTT,CASRPDTSTDTQYF
NA,TRBV7-6,TRBD1,TRBJ2-2,15,TGTGCCAGCAGCCTCGACAGGGTGAACACCGGGGAGCTGTTTTTT,CASSLDRVNTGELFF
NA,TRBV5-1,TRBD2,TRBJ2-2,15,TGCGCCAGCAAAACCTGGGGGGGAACCACCGGGGAGCTGTTTTTT,CASKTWGGTTGELFF
NA,TRBV2,NA,TRBJ2-1,11,TGTGCCAGCGAGGACATTTTAGGGCAGTTCTTC,CASEDILGQFF
NA,TRBV27,NA,TRBJ1-5,13,TGTGCCAGCAGTTTATCCGGGGACACCTCGCAGCATTTT,CASSLSGDTSQHF
once,TRBV5-1,TRBD1,TRBJ2-7,15,TGCGCCAGCAGCTTGAGTCAGGGGGCCCTGTACGAGCAGTACTTC,CASSLSQGALYEQYF
NA,TRBV7-8,NA,TRBJ1-2,14,TGTGCCAGCAGCTTTAGAGGGACAAGAAATGGCTACACCTTC,CASSFRGTRNGYTF
NA,TRBV2,TRBD1,TRBJ2-6,17,TGTGCCAGCCAGGGGGAGACAGGGGATTCCGGGGCCAACGTCCTGACTTTC,CASQGETGDSGANVLTF
once,TRBV30,TRBD1,TRBJ1-4,15,TGTGCCTGGAGTGGGAAGACAGGGGGTTGGGAAAAACTGTTTTTT,CAWSGKTGGWEKLFF
NA,TRBV5-4,TRBD1,TRBJ2-1,15,TGTGCCAGCAGTCTGGACAGGGGCTCCTACAATGAGCAGTTCTTC,CASSLDRGSYNEQFF